Following are 18 T cell receptor delta chains from one sample sequenced in a study of gamma-delta chains in newborns, infants, children. TCRdb reprocessed the reads using CATT. The profile shows approximately 3,400 delta-chain clones, roughly 1.4% of them singletons. Source material: blood. These receptors were collected from a child who was a newborn, infant or young child, either healthy, febrile or measles-vaccinated (not recorded which).

As to this clone: It is likely a read error: a sequence one base away is far more abundant. V is TRDV2 and J is TRDJ3; 9 bases are shared with TRDD3. CDR1 is GEAIGNYY and CDR2 is EKD in the germline V gene. CDR3 size: 21 residues. The CDR3 sequence is CACDTGITGGMSSWDTRQTFF. The DNA for the CDR3 is TGTGCCTGTGACACCGGGATTACTGGGGGAATGAGCTCCTGGGACACCCGACAGACGTTTTTC.

This clone was found a few times. A read error may produce the germline difference seen at one junction end. The V gene is TRDV2, the J gene TRDJ3; no definite D call. Per germline, CDR1 GEAIGNYY and CDR2 EKD. The CDR3 sequence is 18 residues long. The CDR3 region has the DNA TGTGCCCGTGACAAAAGGGGTAAAAGCTCCTGGGACACCCGACAGATGTTTTTC. Its translation is CARDKRGKSSWDTRQMFF.

This clone was counted many times. It is likely a read error: a sequence one base away is far more abundant. This CDR3 is also generated by other DNA sequences in the sample. The rearrangement joins TRDV2 to TRDJ3; 11 nucleotides agree with TRDD3. This CDR3 spans 17 amino acids. Germline V lookup: CDR1 GEAIGNYY, CDR2 EKD. CDR3 region: CACDTGGYSWDTRQMFF. The CDR3 DNA follows: TGTGCCTGCGACACTGGGGGATACTCCTGGGACACCCGACAGATGTTTTTC.

There are a few counts of this clone. TCRdb attributes to this sequence the protein of a much larger clone, which differs from the DNA translation at residue 12; a read error is likely, and the protein displayed is translated from the DNA. CDR3 region: CACDNVLGDSSRDTRQMFF. CDR3 DNA: TGTGCCTGTGACAACGTACTGGGGGATAGCTCCCGGGACACCCGACAGATGTTTTTC. V and J are TRDV2 and TRDJ3; TRDD3 agrees at 11 bases. CDR3 length: 19 residues. From germline, CDR1 is GEAIGNYY and CDR2 EKD.

This clone has a count of ten or more. Just one base apart from a much larger clone, this may be a read error. The rearrangement joins TRDV2 to TRDJ3; D may be TRDD3 (6 bases). Germline V gene lookup returns CDR1 GEAIGNYY and CDR2 EKD. V was cut by 0 bases and J by 0 bases, with 14 bases left in between. The CDR3 length is 19 residues. The CDR3 DNA reads as TGTGCCTGTGACACCGTGGGGGTCACAAGCTCCTGGGACACCCGACAGATGTTTTTC. Its translation: CACDTVGVTSSWDTRQMFF.

About this clone: The TCRdb protein, from a much larger clone, departs from this DNA's translation at residue 11, likely by read error; the protein shown derives from the DNA. The chain has TRDV2 and TRDJ2; tentatively, D is TRDD3 (6 bases). The CDR3 is made up of 16 amino acids. Trimming removed 1 base at V and 6 bases at J, with 17 bases between. CDR1 and CDR2 from the germline V gene are GEAIGNYY and EKD. This chain's CDR3 is CACDTIGGGYSAQLFF. The CDR3 region has the DNA TGTGCCTGTGACACTATCGGTGGGGGCTACTCAGCACAACTCTTCTTT.

Concerning this clone itself: Possible read error: a much larger clone is one base away. The sample carries other DNA sequences with the same CDR3. V usage is TRDV2 and J usage is TRDJ2; 8 bases agree with TRDD3. CDR1 is GEAIGNYY, CDR2 EKD, per germline. This CDR3 is 16 amino acids long. The CDR3 protein is CACDRGYPALTAQLFF. CDR3 nucleotide sequence: TGCGCCTGTGATAGGGGATACCCCGCTTTGACAGCACAACTCTTCTTT.

In regard to this clone: A far larger clone is one base from this, pointing to a likely read error. The same CDR3 also results from other DNA sequences found in this sample. V usage is TRDV2 and J usage is TRDJ3; D perhaps matches TRDD3 (5 bases). Germline V gives CDR1 GEAIGNYY, CDR2 EKD. CDR3 size: 16 residues. The CDR3 reads CACDTVGSWDTRQMFF. CDR3 DNA: TGTGCCTGTGACACCGTAGGCTCCTGGGACACCCGGCAGATGTTTTTC.

This clone was found a few times. At one boundary the junction diverges from the germline segment, which might be a read error. This rearrangement joins TRDV2 to TRDJ2; TRDD3 matches 8 bases. The CDR3 covers 16 residues. Germline V gene sequence: CDR1 GEAIGNYY, CDR2 EKD. The CDR3 region is CACDRLGAIIAAQLFF. CDR3 bases: TGTGCCTGTGACAGACTGGGGGCTATAATAGCAGCCCAACTCTTCTTT.

This clone turned up a few times. The amino acid sequence in TCRdb belongs to a much larger clone and departs from this DNA's translation at residue 9, likely a sequencing read error; the sequence shown is translated from the DNA. This chain links TRAV29/DV5 with TRDJ3; TRDD3 is a possible D gene (6 bases). The length of the CDR3 is 17 residues. Per germline, CDR1 NSMFDY and CDR2 ISSIKDK. The ends were cut back, 0 bases at V and 2 bases at J, with 12 bases in the middle. The CDR3: CAASALGSPWDTRQMFF. Written as DNA, the CDR3 is TGTGCAGCAAGCGCGCTGGGGAGCCCCTGGGACACCCGACAGATGTTTTTC.

Worth noting for this clone: A far larger clone is one nucleotide away, so this likely arose from a read error. Other DNA sequences in the sample encode the same CDR3. The V gene is TRDV3, the J gene TRDJ1; 8 nucleotides match TRDD3. The length of the CDR3 is 12 residues. CDR1 and CDR2 (germline): TVYSNPD, GDNSRS (reference sequence). Germline trimming cut 3 bases from V and 2 bases from J; bases unmatched to any gene: 2. The CDR3 protein is CAFYWGTDKLIF. CDR3 nucleotide sequence: TGTGCCTTCTACTGGGGGACCGATAAACTCATCTTT.

Details on this clone: Being one base from a much bigger clone, this may be a read error. The same CDR3 arises from other DNA sequences in this sample as well. The chain employs TRDV3 and TRDJ1; TRDD3 might be the D (6 bases). V lost 0 bases to trimming and J lost 0 bases, with 14 bases between them. Germline V gene lookup returns CDR1 TVYSNPD and CDR2 GDNSRS (reference sequence). The CDR3 consists of 15 residues. The CDR3 sequence is CAFRLGAPYTDKLIF. The CDR3 DNA is TGTGCCTTTAGACTGGGTGCCCCCTACACCGATAAACTCATCTTT.

This clone was found a few times. TCRdb shows a much larger clone's protein in place of this DNA's translation, and the two differ at residue 9, likely through a read error; the protein shown is translated from the DNA. The chain uses TRDV2 and TRDJ3; 7 bases agree with TRDD3. CDR3 length: 16 residues. V lost 0 bases to trimming and J lost 5 bases; unmatched junction nucleotides: 3. CDR1 GEAIGNYY and CDR2 EKD come from the germline V gene. CDR3 sequence: CACDTWGTRDTRQMFF. The CDR3 nucleotides are TGTGCCTGTGACACCTGGGGGACCCGGGACACCCGACAGATGTTTTTC.

A few counts support this clone. One base away lies a much larger clone, so this may be a sequencing read error. In the same sample, other DNA sequences code for this CDR3. The CDR3 region is CAFGLGDSSWDTRQMFF. CDR3 DNA: TGTGCCTTTGGACTGGGCGATAGCTCCTGGGACACCCGACAGATGTTTTTC. The chain recombines TRDV3 with TRDJ3; possibly TRDD3 for D (6 bases). The CDR3 is 17 amino acids. Trimming removed 2 bases at V and 0 bases at J, with 14 bases between. CDR1 is TVYSNPD, CDR2 GDNSRS, per germline (reference sequence).

This clone turned up a few times. This likely came from a read error, as a far larger clone is one base away. The chain joins TRDV2 to TRDJ2; TRDD3 matches 11 bases. The CDR3 is 15 residues long. The V and J ends lost 3 bases and 7 bases, in that order; junction bases with no gene match: 6. CDR1 GEAIGNYY and CDR2 EKD come from the germline V gene. CDR3 loop: CACDLLLGDIAQLFF. The DNA of the CDR3 is TGTGCCTGTGACCTTCTACTGGGGGATATAGCACAACTCTTCTTT.

This clone was recorded a few times. This DNA's translation and the protein TCRdb lists, from a much larger clone, do not match at residue 10, likely due to a read error; the protein shown is translated from the DNA. The V and J genes are TRDV2 and TRDJ3; 9 nucleotides agree with TRDD3. The V gene's germline CDR1 is GEAIGNYY and CDR2 EKD. J was trimmed by 2 bases and V by 2 bases; bases with no gene match: 6. CDR3 length: 18 amino acids. The CDR3 is CACDILGESPWDTRQMFF. CDR3 nucleotide sequence: TGTGCCTGTGACATACTGGGGGAGAGCCCCTGGGACACCCGACAGATGTTTTTC.

This clone came up many times. A far larger clone is off by one base, so a read error is likely. This chain connects TRDV2 to TRDJ3, with 7 bases lining up with TRDD3. The CDR3 consists of 18 residues. The germline V gene has CDR1 GEAIGNYY and CDR2 EKD. The CDR3 is CARDTGYARSWDTRQMFF. CDR3 in DNA: TGTGCCCGTGACACCGGATACGCCCGCTCCTGGGACACCCGACAGATGTTTTTC.

This clone is large within its sample. Other DNA sequences in this sample translate to the same CDR3. This chain connects TRDV2 to TRDJ3, with TRDD3 matching 9 bases. The CDR3 extends over 18 amino acids. Unmatched junction bases numbered 5, after V lost 3 bases and J lost 0 bases. CDR1 is GEAIGNYY, CDR2 EKD, per germline. The CDR3 DNA reads as TGTGCCTGTGACTTGGTGGGGGATAGCTCCTGGGACACCCGACAGATGTTTTTC. This encodes CACDLVGDSSWDTRQMFF.